The 30 T cell receptor beta chains below all came from one sample that was sequenced in a study of T cell responses to AZD1222 COVID-19 vaccine. The repertoire was sequenced with immunoSEQ multiplex PCR; TCRdb's copy has only in-frame clones and lacks some. The sample consists of around 130,000 clones, 90% to 95% of them appearing once. Sequenced material: peripheral blood, taken on day 0 of AZD1222 vaccination. All receptors come from an adult in good health.

The CDR3 spells CASSQNTGHNQPQHF. CDR3 sequence (DNA): TGTGCCAGCAGCCAAAATACAGGGCACAATCAGCCCCAGCATTTT. This rearrangement joins TRBV27 to TRBJ1-5, with D possibly being TRBD1 (6 bases). V lost 6 bases to trimming and J lost 3 bases, with 15 bases between them. Germline CDR1 MNHEY, CDR2 SMNVEV (reference sequence). The length of the CDR3 is 15 residues.

V and J are TRBV15 and TRBJ1-3; D gene uncertain. Trimming pared 2 bases from V and 4 bases from J, leaving 6 bases between. The CDR3 length is 13 residues. Germline CDR1 is LNHNV and CDR2 is YYDKDF (reference sequence). CDR3 DNA sequence: TGTGCCACCAGCAGACTGGAGGGAAACACCATATATTTT. Its translation is CATSRLEGNTIYF.

The gene calls are TRBV9 and TRBJ1-6; D might be TRBD1 (5 bases). The CDR3 loop spans 15 amino acids. V gave up 6 bases and J gave up 8 bases, with 18 bases separating them. The germline CDR1 and CDR2 sequences are SGDLS and YYNGEE. The CDR3: CASTLPQGRDSPLHF. The CDR3 nucleotides are TGTGCCAGCACCCTACCCCAGGGCCGGGATTCACCCCTCCACTTT.

CDR3 DNA sequence: TGTGCCAGCAGCAAAGTTGGGGGTCAGACAGTGCTTAATGAAAAACTGTTTTTT. It specifies CASSKVGGQTVLNEKLFF. This chain joins TRBV21-1 and TRBJ1-4. TRBV21-1 constitutes a pseudogene. There are 18 residues in the CDR3.

The chain links TRBV18 to TRBJ1-3; a possible D gene is TRBD1 (6 bases). There are 17 residues in the CDR3. Germline CDR1 and CDR2: KGHSH and LQKENI. V was clipped by 6 bases and J by 0 bases, with 18 bases between them. In DNA, the CDR3 is TGTGCCAGCTCCCCAGGGGTTGGCTCATCCTCTGGAAACACCATATATTTT. Translation: CASSPGVGSSSGNTIYF.

J is TRBJ2-6 and V is TRBV2; D is ambiguous. V lost 6 bases to trimming and J lost 0 bases, with 3 bases between them. Germline V gene sequence: CDR1 SNHLY, CDR2 FYNNEI. This CDR3 has 13 residues. The CDR3 sequence is CASRSSGANVLTF. The DNA of the CDR3 is TGTGCCAGCAGGAGCTCTGGGGCCAACGTCCTGACTTTC.

The chain employs TRBV6-2 or TRBV6-3 and TRBJ1-1, with TRBD1 identical over 7 bases. V lost 6 bases and J lost 7; bases outside the gene matches: 2. CDR1 and CDR2 (germline): MNHEY, SVGEGT. The CDR3 loop spans 11 amino acids. CDR3: CASSQGGEAFF. In DNA, the CDR3 is TGTGCCAGCAGCCAGGGGGGTGAAGCTTTCTTT.

This chain joins TRBV18 and TRBJ2-3, with TRBD2 as a possible D gene (5 bases). The CDR3 is made up of 17 amino acids. Trimming removed 6 bases from V and 0 bases from J, with 19 bases in between. Per the germline V gene, CDR1 is KGHSH and CDR2 is LQKENI. The CDR3 region is CASSSPEREGSTDTQYF. The CDR3 bases are TGTGCCAGCTCGTCACCGGAACGGGAAGGGAGCACAGATACGCAGTATTTT.

The chain recombines TRBV2 with TRBJ2-7; TRBD2 aligns across 8 bases. The V and J ends lost 4 bases and 5 bases, in that order; junction bases with no gene match: 10. The CDR3 extends over 15 amino acids. Looked up from germline, CDR1 is SNHLY and CDR2 is FYNNEI. CDR3 sequence reads: CASSASAGGTNEQYF. The CDR3 bases are TGTGCCAGCAGTGCTTCCGCGGGAGGTACCAACGAGCAGTACTTC.

The chain has TRBV6-5 and TRBJ2-7, with 8 positions matching TRBD1. The CDR3 covers 14 residues. Per the germline V gene, CDR1 is MNHEY and CDR2 is SVGAGI. The trim removed 7 bases at V and 0 bases at J, leaving 5 bases unmatched. The CDR3: CASTKQGGSYEQYF. CDR3 in DNA: TGTGCCAGCACCAAACAGGGGGGCTCCTACGAGCAGTACTTC.

The rearrangement links TRBV12-3 or TRBV12-4 to TRBJ1-1; D is undetermined. The CDR3 runs 11 residues. The V and J ends lost 6 bases and 7 bases respectively, with 9 bases between them. The DNA for the CDR3 is TGTGCCAGCAGCTACAGCCATGAAGCTTTCTTT. This gives the protein CASSYSHEAFF.

The chain has TRBV5-6 and TRBJ2-5; D is perhaps TRBD2 (7 bases). CDR1 and CDR2 (germline): SGHDT, YYEEEE. Deletions cut 4 bases from V and 7 bases from J, with 20 bases between. The CDR3 is made up of 15 amino acids. CDR3 in DNA: TGTGCCAGCAGCAACCCCAGGGGAACGGGGGGGACCCAGTACTTC. Translating it yields CASSNPRGTGGTQYF.

The rearrangement joins TRBV10-3 to TRBJ1-1, with no clear D. The CDR3 extends over 13 amino acids. CDR1 and CDR2 from the germline V gene are ENHRY and SYGVKD. V was shortened by 6 bases and J by 3 bases, with 11 bases between the two germline ends. The CDR3 is CAIRGYGDTEAFF. CDR3 DNA: TGTGCCATCAGAGGGTACGGGGACACTGAAGCTTTCTTT.

This chain uses TRBV7-9 with TRBJ1-3; TRBD1 might be the D (5 bases). The CDR3 is 11 amino acids. Germline V gives CDR1 SEHNR, CDR2 FQNEAQ (reference sequence). V lost 6 bases and J 8 bases, leaving 8 bases between the germline ends. The CDR3 reads CASSWGDTIYF. The CDR3 DNA is TGTGCCAGCAGTTGGGGGGACACCATATATTTT.

The rearrangement uses TRBV7-9 and TRBJ2-2; 10 bases map to TRBD2. The CDR3 spans 16 residues. V dropped 4 bases and J dropped 1; count of bases not matched to a gene: 3. CDR1 is SEHNR, CDR2 FQNEAQ, per germline (reference sequence). The CDR3 region is CASSSWTSGNTGELFF. CDR3 in DNA: TGTGCCAGCAGCTCCTGGACTAGCGGGAACACCGGGGAGCTGTTTTTT.

The chain uses TRBV6-5 and TRBJ1-2; 7 bases fit TRBD1. This CDR3 has 15 amino acids. Germline CDR1 MNHEY, CDR2 SVGAGI. V shed 2 bases, J shed 5 bases, and the junction held 8 bases outside the gene matches. The chain's CDR3 is CASSYPRTGGYGYTF. The DNA for the CDR3 is TGTGCCAGCAGTTACCCCCGGACAGGAGGGTATGGCTACACCTTC.

J is TRBJ2-1 and V is TRBV5-1; D possibly corresponds to TRBD1 (6 bases). Trimming stripped 0 bases from V and 8 bases from J, with 12 bases between. This CDR3 is 14 amino acids long. CDR1 and CDR2 from the germline V gene are SGHRS and YFSETQ. The CDR3 DNA follows: TGCGCCAGCAGCTTGGAGTCAGGGGTCCATGAGCAGTTCTTC. As protein: CASSLESGVHEQFF.

This clone was seen more than once but under ten times. At one of its ends the junction is not consistent with the germline gene, which may arise from a read error. The genes are TRBV29-1 and TRBJ2-1; 7 bases map to TRBD2. CDR3 length: 20 residues. CDR1 is SQVTM and CDR2 is ANQGSEA in the germline V gene. CDR3 residues: CSAEWEGRELTYGAYNEQFF. CDR3 DNA sequence: TGCAGCGCTGAATGGGAAGGGAGGGAGCTTACTTATGGAGCCTACAATGAGCAGTTCTTC.

The chain recombines TRBV24-1 with TRBJ1-4; 7 positions match TRBD1. The CDR3 loop spans 16 amino acids. CDR1 is KGHDR, CDR2 SFDVKD, per germline. The V gene end was trimmed by 5 bases and the J gene end by 14 bases; junction bases not matched to a gene: 19. The CDR3 coding sequence is TGTGCCACCAGTGTTTTCCCCAACAGGGGTAAGGGGAAGCTGTTTTTT. This translates into CATSVFPNRGKGKLFF.

This clone was seen just once. The chain carries TRBV7-9 and TRBJ2-1, with TRBD2 matching 12 bases. J was trimmed by 8 bases and V by 2 bases; bases with no gene match: 10. Germline V CDR1 and CDR2: SEHNR, FQNEAQ (reference sequence). The CDR3 runs to 17 residues. Written as DNA, the CDR3 is TGTGCCAGCAGCTTATGGACTAGCGGGGCGAGCAGGGATGAGCAGTTCTTC. Its translation is CASSLWTSGASRDEQFF.

The chain couples TRBV5-4 to TRBJ1-4; D ambiguous. Germline V gene lookup returns CDR1 SGHNT and CDR2 YYREEE (reference sequence). There are 15 residues in the CDR3. Deletions cut 2 bases from V and 4 bases from J, with 12 bases between. In DNA form, the CDR3 reads TGTGCCAGCAGCTTAAGGCCCCAGTTTAATGAAAAACTGTTTTTT. Translating gives CASSLRPQFNEKLFF. Combining the CDR3 with reference TRBV5-4 and TRBJ1-4 gives the whole variable domain ETGVTQSPTHLIKTRGQQVTLRCSSQSGHNTVSWYQQALGQGPQFIFQYYREEENGRGNFPPRFSGLQFPNYSSELNVNALELDDSALYLCASSLRPQFNEKLFFGSGTQLSVL.

This chain connects TRBV7-3 to TRBJ2-1; tentatively, D is TRBD2 (5 bases). V lost 0 bases and J 7 bases, leaving 13 bases between the germline ends. This CDR3 has 15 amino acids. Germline CDR1 reads SGHTA; CDR2 reads FQGTGA. The CDR3 nucleotides are TGTGCCAGCAGCTTAACTGGCGGGCTCGGTAATGAGCAGTTCTTC. It codes for CASSLTGGLGNEQFF.

This chain links TRBV9 with TRBJ1-1; maybe TRBD1 (5 bases). The CDR3 is made up of 14 amino acids. Germline V gene lookup returns CDR1 SGDLS and CDR2 YYNGEE. V lost 0 bases and J 6 bases, leaving 12 bases between the germline ends. The CDR3: CASSVGGLGAEAFF. The CDR3 DNA sequence: TGTGCCAGCAGCGTAGGGGGGTTAGGGGCTGAAGCTTTCTTT. The whole variable domain, remainder taken from reference TRBV9 and TRBJ1-1, is DSGVTQTPKHLITATGQRVTLRCSPRSGDLSVYWYQQSLDQGLQFLIQYYNGEERAKGNILERFSAQQFPDLHSELNLSSLELGDSALYFCASSVGGLGAEAFFGQGTRLTVV.

The chain uses TRBV11-1 and TRBJ2-1; a weak D match, TRBD2 (5 bases). Trimming removed 1 base from V and 4 bases from J, with 8 bases in between. The V gene's germline CDR1 is SGHAT and CDR2 FQDESV (reference sequence). This CDR3 has 14 residues. This CDR3 reads CASSLELGYNEQFF. DNA for the CDR3: TGTGCCAGCAGCTTAGAACTAGGATACAATGAGCAGTTCTTC.

In its sample, this clone was seen once. This chain uses TRBV27 with TRBJ2-7, with D possibly matching TRBD1 (6 bases). Germline CDR1 and CDR2: MNHEY and SMNVEV (reference sequence). The V gene lost 7 bases and the J gene lost 1 base, with 11 bases spanning the gap. This CDR3 has 13 residues. This chain's CDR3 is CASTPTGSYEQYF. In DNA, the CDR3 is TGTGCCAGCACCCCAACAGGGTCCTACGAGCAGTACTTC.

About this clone itself: A much larger clone differs by one base, so this may be a read error. The rearrangement joins TRBV5-4 to TRBJ2-7, with 9 bases lining up with TRBD1. Looked up from germline, CDR1 is SGHNT and CDR2 is YYREEE (reference sequence). This CDR3 spans 15 amino acids. With 4 bases clipped from V and 2 bases from J, the junction kept 7 bases outside the gene matches. In DNA, the CDR3 is TGTGCCAGCAGCCAAGGACAGGGGAACCCCTACGAGCAGTACTTC. Amino acid sequence: CASSQGQGNPYEQYF.

The chain links TRBV7-2 to TRBJ2-5; D unresolved. The CDR3 contains 15 residues. The germline gives CDR1 SGHTA, CDR2 FQGNSA. Trimming took 1 base from V and 4 from J, leaving 13 bases between them. In DNA form, the CDR3 reads TGTGCCAGCAGCTTAGTTGTATCGCGAGGAGAGACCCAGTACTTC. Translation gives CASSLVVSRGETQYF.

This clone was detected once. V gene TRBV30 combines with J gene TRBJ1-2; D may be TRBD1 (6 bases). Trimming took off 3 bases at V and 3 bases at J, with 20 bases between the two ends. The CDR3 runs 16 residues. CDR1 is GTSNPN and CDR2 is SVGIG in the germline V gene (reference sequence). CDR3 in DNA: TGTGCCTGGAGGAGGGGGGGATCGCAGTCCTACTATGGCTACACCTTC. Translation: CAWRRGGSQSYYGYTF.

The genes are TRBV6-5 and TRBJ1-1, with D perhaps TRBD1 (5 bases). Trimming pared 7 bases from V and 7 bases from J, leaving 19 bases between. The germline V gene has CDR1 MNHEY and CDR2 SVGAGI. CDR3 length equals 14 residues. DNA of the CDR3: TGTGCCAGCAAGCACCAGGGACCCCTCGTTGAAGCTTTCTTT. Encoded protein: CASKHQGPLVEAFF.

The J gene is TRBJ1-2, the V gene TRBV24-1; D is unresolved. Germline values: CDR1 KGHDR, CDR2 SFDVKD. This CDR3 contains 16 residues. Trimming took off 3 bases at V and 3 bases at J, with 16 bases between the two ends. The CDR3 bases are TGTGCCACCAGTGATCCAGCGATTAGGGATTACTATGGCTACACCTTC. Its protein product is CATSDPAIRDYYGYTF.